The T cell receptor (beta chain) described here comes from a study of blood T cell repertoires in COVID-19. For the study at large: Sites across the United States, Italy and Spain contributed samples from acute and convalescent COVID-19. PBMCs, B-cell-depleted T cells, or T cells were the source of the cDNA or gDNA that made up the material.

Germline V CDR1 and CDR2: SGHTA, FQGNSA. This CDR3 spans 14 amino acids. V dropped 3 bases and J dropped 4 bases, with 7 bases sitting between them. Original processing notes: How many nucleated cells were present was estimated from reference gene primer amplification. Clones were read by immunoSEQ multiplex PCR, and TCRdb kept only the in-frame ones, dropping some. The D gene and trimming were derived from the DNA, and the V and J assignments and clone size from that table. The data hold 95,000 to 150,000 clones, with around 80% observed a single time. The receptor was derived from a man in his 60s with active or convalescent COVID-19. Sequencing used peripheral blood. This chain uses TRBV7-2 with TRBJ1-6; D is undetermined. In DNA, the CDR3 is TGTGCCAGCAGCTTTAGAGGTTATAATTCACCCCTCCACTTT. Its protein product is CASSFRGYNSPLHF.